Sequencing of this TCR beta chain was carried out in a study of T cells in Graves' hyperthyroidism and ophthalmopathy. General observations from the study: Ophthalmopathy was predicted by the model a median of approximately six months ahead of onset. The majority of expanded thyroid clonotypes above 0.001 also appeared in blood.

From RNA transcripts, TCR beta CDR3 regions were amplified. First-round RT-PCR of the TCR CDR3 relied on the HTBI primer set. One entry per CDR3 protein, called by TCRdb with MiXCR from the multiplex PCR reads. The sample has hundreds of thousands of distinct CDR3 sequences, under 20% seen once; the top ten hold 3% to 4%. Participants, patients aged 18 to 65, had newly diagnosed hyperthyroidism with a duration under 2 months. The PBMCs had their origin in 10 ml of fresh peripheral blood. Germline CDR1 SGHVS, CDR2 FQNEAQ. The CDR3 spans 14 residues. The V end lost 2 bases, the J end lost 5 bases, and 12 bases lay between the germline ends. This clonotype has at least ten counts. Its target is not known.

The chain combines TRBV7-8 with TRBJ1-1, with D unclear. Sequencing was carried out using blood. The source is a woman in her twenties or thirties with Graves' hyperthyroidism. CDR3: CASSLLDLATEAFF. The CDR3, as DNA: TGTGCCAGCAGCTTATTAGATCTGGCGACTGAAGCTTTCTTT.